The present T cell receptor (beta chain) was sequenced within a study of multiple sclerosis patients with progressive multifocal leukoencephalopathy. Regarding this clone: What it binds is unknown.

Stated time point: before natalizumab initiation. Overall study findings and caveats: Most PML patients had lower entropy, suggesting less diverse TRB repertoires.

Germline CDR1 reads MNHNY; CDR2 reads SVGAGI (reference sequence). The CDR3 sequence is 15 residues long. Trimming left V 2 bases short and J 2 bases short, with 13 bases between. Some clones are missing from TCRdb's copy, which holds only in-frame ones; the method was immunoSEQ multiplex PCR. The sample consists of about 32,000 clones, about 92% of them appearing once. This clonotype originated in a man aged 25-45 years with multiple sclerosis. The genes are TRBV6-6 and TRBJ2-7, with D tentatively TRBD1 (6 bases). The sequencing sample was made of PBMCs. CDR3 DNA sequence: TGTGCCAGCAGTTACCCCCCCCAGGGGCCCTACGAGCAGTACTTC. It translates to CASSYPPQGPYEQYF.